The following is a T cell receptor (beta chain) sequence with its context. CDR3 length equals 15 residues. The V end lost 2 bases, the J end lost 0 bases, and 8 bases lay between the germline ends. CDR1 is SGHTA, CDR2 FQGNSA, per germline. Recovered Cohort 3 donors showed two negative PCRs, clearance, or symptom resolution. The entry originates in a study of blood T cell repertoires in COVID-19. Profiling relied on immunoSEQ multiplex PCR, and the TCRdb table lists in-frame clones only, not all of them. The data contain about 330,000 clones, over 75% of them singletons. This receptor was obtained from a young man who had recovered from COVID-19. The rearrangement links TRBV7-2 to TRBJ2-1, with TRBD1 as a possible D gene (6 bases). Material: PBMCs or T cells enriched from blood (not recorded which). CDR3 nucleotide sequence: TGTGCCAGCAGCTTATTGGGGGCCTCCTACAATGAGCAGTTCTTC. It is translated as CASSLLGASYNEQFF.